Below are 11 T cell receptor beta chains sequenced from a single sample in a study of radiotherapy plus CTLA-4 blockade in lung cancer. Profiled with immunoSEQ multiplex PCR; TCRdb holds only in-frame clones, not every one. This sample has about 86,000 clones; 80% to 85% occur once, and the top ten carry more than 0.65%. This material consisted of peripheral blood, taken from a patient treated with radiotherapy plus ipilimumab. Receptors were obtained from a human donor with non-small cell lung cancer who had stable disease on radiotherapy plus ipilimumab.

The rearrangement links TRBV28 to TRBJ1-2, with a weak D call TRBD1 (5 bases). The CDR3 runs 15 residues. Per germline, CDR1 MDHEN and CDR2 SYDVKM. Trimming took 6 bases from V and 2 from J, leaving 16 bases between them. Written as DNA, the CDR3 is TGTGCCAGCAGCCTCCCCGGGGGGGTGAACTATGGCTACACCTTC. As protein: CASSLPGGVNYGYTF.

This chain joins TRBV6-5 and TRBJ1-2, with D perhaps matching TRBD1 (5 bases). There are 14 residues in the CDR3. Germline V gives CDR1 MNHEY, CDR2 SVGAGI. V gave up 5 bases and J gave up 4 bases, with 14 bases separating them. The CDR3 coding sequence is TGTGCCAGCAGTGAAGGAGGGGCACCCTATGGCTACACCTTC. Protein sequence: CASSEGGAPYGYTF.

The V call is TRBV5-1, the J call TRBJ2-5; D is ambiguous. CDR1 is SGHRS, CDR2 YFSETQ, per germline. The germline V and J ends were trimmed by 1 base and 2 bases, with 9 bases remaining between them. The CDR3 consists of 14 residues. CDR3 bases: TGCGCCAGCAGCTTGTTGCCAGCTCAAGAGACCCAGTACTTC. Protein sequence: CASSLLPAQETQYF.

In its sample, this clone was seen once. J is TRBJ1-5 and V is TRBV7-9; no firm D call. V lost 1 base, J lost 7 bases, and 11 bases lay in between. Per the germline V gene, CDR1 is SEHNR and CDR2 is FQNEAQ (reference sequence). This CDR3 spans 14 amino acids. The CDR3 bases are TGTGCCAGCAGCTTAGAAGGCTCCCTGCAGCCCCAGCATTTT. It is translated as CASSLEGSLQPQHF.

V usage is TRBV6-1 and J usage is TRBJ2-2; a possible D gene is TRBD2 (6 bases). Germline CDR1 is MNHNS and CDR2 is SASEGT. There are 15 residues in the CDR3. Trimming left V 6 bases short and J 2 bases short, with 13 bases between. CDR3 DNA sequence: TGTGCCAGCAGAACGGGACTCTCAAACACCGGGGAGCTGTTTTTT. Translated: CASRTGLSNTGELFF.

The CDR3 sequence: CASSDPSLAGVYNEQFF. The CDR3, as DNA: TGTGCCAGCAGCGATCCCTCTCTAGCGGGGGTTTACAATGAGCAGTTCTTC. The rearrangement joins TRBV11-1 to TRBJ2-1; 10 bases match TRBD2. CDR3 length equals 17 residues. With V trimmed by 5 bases and J by 4 bases, 11 bases remained unmatched. Germline V gene lookup returns CDR1 SGHAT and CDR2 FQDESV (reference sequence).

A single count supports this clone. The V and J genes are TRBV20-1 and TRBJ1-1; perhaps TRBD1 as D (5 bases). The V end was cut by 3 bases, the J end by 6 bases, with 8 bases between. The germline CDR1 and CDR2 sequences are DFQATT and SNEGSKA (reference sequence). The CDR3 totals 11 residues. The CDR3, as DNA: TGCAGTGCTAGGGCGGGGCCTGAAGCTTTCTTT. Its protein is CSARAGPEAFF.

This clone was picked up one time. The chain joins TRBV28 to TRBJ1-2, with TRBD1 matching over 10 bases. The CDR3 runs 14 residues. Germline V gene lookup returns CDR1 MDHEN and CDR2 SYDVKM. Unmatched junction bases numbered 9, after V lost 6 bases and J lost 8 bases. The CDR3 is CASRTGTGDWGYTF. CDR3 sequence (DNA): TGTGCCAGCAGAACCGGGACAGGGGATTGGGGCTACACCTTC.

The chain recombines TRBV6-1 with TRBJ1-3; weak D call: TRBD1 (6 bases). Trimming took 2 bases from V and 3 from J, leaving 14 bases between them. There are 16 residues in the CDR3. The germline V gene has CDR1 MNHNS and CDR2 SASEGT. Here the CDR3 reads CASSENPGAGGNTIYF. For the CDR3, the DNA is TGTGCCAGCAGTGAAAACCCGGGGGCTGGTGGAAACACCATATATTTT.

V is TRBV5-1 and J is TRBJ2-7, with 9 positions matching TRBD2. V shed 0 bases and J 3 bases; nucleotides not matched to a gene: 10. The CDR3 is 17 residues long. Germline assignment: CDR1 SGHRS and CDR2 YFSETQ. The DNA of the CDR3 is TGCGCCAGCAGCTTGGGGCCTAGCGGGGATGTCAGCTACGAGCAGTACTTC. Amino acid sequence: CASSLGPSGDVSYEQYF.

This clone showed up just a few times. The V and J genes are TRBV5-1 and TRBJ2-7; no definite D call. CDR1 is SGHRS and CDR2 is YFSETQ in the germline V gene. This CDR3 region has 14 residues. V dropped 4 bases and J dropped 0 bases, with 11 bases sitting between them. In DNA form, the CDR3 reads TGCGCCAGCAGCATGGACGCCTCCTCCTACGAGCAGTACTTC. This translates into CASSMDASSYEQYF.